This T cell receptor (beta chain) was profiled in a study of OX40 agonist ivuxolimab in advanced cancers. Broadly, across the study: Ivuxolimab was a fully human IgG2 agonistic monoclonal antibody targeting the costimulatory receptor OX40 (CD134). Intravenous ivuxolimab was administered to patients every 2 weeks at six dose levels: 0.01, 0.1, 0.3, 1.5, 3 and 10 mg/kg. Of the roughly 54 dose-escalation patients, hepatocellular carcinoma was present in about 20, melanoma in some 15, renal cell carcinoma in 9 and head and neck cancer in 9. A male proportion of around 80% and a mean age of about 60 years, ranging from about 23 to 79, were recorded for the dose-escalation cohort. Patients were allowed to have had prior anti-PD-1, anti-PD-L1 or anti-CTLA-4 therapy, and 40% of the dose-escalation patients had previously received checkpoint inhibitors. Partial responses occurred in three dose-escalation patients: two with cutaneous melanoma and one with hepatocellular carcinoma. The point of sequencing TCRbeta in the periphery was to test whether ivuxolimab changed TCR sequence diversity and drove clonal T-cell expansion. The monotherapy dose-escalation portion (N of about 50 patients) of the phase I ivuxolimab trial is reported in the paper.

Per the germline V gene (reference sequence), MNHEY is the CDR1 and SMNVEV is the CDR2. Including the terminal cysteine and phenylalanine, the CDR3 comprises 13 residues. The DNA shown is the 39-base CDR3, in frame from base 1. V lost 2 bases and J lost 1 base; the stretch between them is 5 bases long. Results the study describes overall, beyond this receptor: After ivuxolimab, expanded clones were on average more numerous among CD8+ T cells than among CD4+ T cells. In the 0.1-3.0 mg/kg groups, partial responders were among the patients with the lowest normalized peripheral clonal expansion, particularly in CD8+ T cells. At doses from 0.1 to 3.0 mg/kg, clonal expansion was seen in both CD4+ and CD8+ blood T cells between baseline and week 6. Antigen specificity was not determined for the clonally expanded peripheral T cells. Low levels of normalized T-cell clonal expansion were also seen in some patients who did not respond.

As for this clone: It lacks a known antigen. No base-level quality is on record; no much larger clone is a single base apart.

To sequence the TCRbeta CDR3 region, genomic DNA was isolated from the sorted cells. The immunoSEQ Assay was used to sequence the TCRbeta CDR3 regions. Held by TCRdb, this immuneACCESS table contains in-frame sequences only and omits some clones. Under half of the omission traces to an unresolved V gene where checked; the cause of the rest is unknown. The sample yields around 84,000 clones; about 81% were counted once. The ten largest clonotypes hold 6.5% to 8% of the sample. Patients with a history of autoimmune disease or receiving systemic immunosuppression were excluded from the trial. Peripheral blood for TCR sequencing was drawn from every dose cohort at baseline, at cycle 4 day 1 and at cycle 7 day 1. Samples were obtained from an open-label, multicenter, first-in-human phase I dose-escalation trial of ivuxolimab. Adults with locally advanced or metastatic melanoma, renal cell carcinoma, hepatocellular carcinoma or head and neck squamous cell carcinoma were enrolled in the trial. Before TCR sequencing, CD4+ and CD8+ T cells were separately sorted from peripheral blood.

The clonotype originates from an adult with an advanced solid tumor such as melanoma, head and neck, liver or kidney cancer. The sample consisted of CD4+ or CD8+ T cells sorted from blood, taken in a trial of the OX40 agonist ivuxolimab. The chain uses TRBV27 and TRBJ2-5; the best D guess is TRBD2, with 5 bases matching. The CDR3: CASSLSGQETQYF. The sequenced DNA: TGTGCCAGCAGTTTAAGCGGCCAAGAGACCCAGTACTTC.